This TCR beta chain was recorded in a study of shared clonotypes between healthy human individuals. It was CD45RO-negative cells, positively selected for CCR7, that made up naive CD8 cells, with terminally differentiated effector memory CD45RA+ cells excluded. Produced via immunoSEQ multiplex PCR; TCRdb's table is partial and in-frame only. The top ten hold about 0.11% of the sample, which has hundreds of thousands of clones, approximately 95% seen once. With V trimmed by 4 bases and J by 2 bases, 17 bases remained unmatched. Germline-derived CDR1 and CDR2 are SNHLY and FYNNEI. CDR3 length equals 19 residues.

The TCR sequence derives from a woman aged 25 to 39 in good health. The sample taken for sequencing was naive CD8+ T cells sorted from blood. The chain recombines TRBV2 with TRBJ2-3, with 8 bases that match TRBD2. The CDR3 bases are TGTGCCAGCAGTGGAATACTAGCGGAGACCTTCTACGACACAGATACGCAGTATTTT. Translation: CASSGILAETFYDTDTQYF. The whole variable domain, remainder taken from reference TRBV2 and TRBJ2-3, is EPEVTQTPSHQVTQMGQEVILRCVPISNHLYFYWYRQILGQKVEFLVSFYNNEISEKSEIFDDQFSVERPDGSNFTLKIRSTKLEDSAMYFCASSGILAETFYDTDTQYFGPGTRLTVL.